Described below is a single T cell receptor (beta chain) sequence and its context. Its antigen is not known. The source of the sample is a study of post-analysis software for immune sequencing data. Study summary: Included courses were relapsing-remitting and secondary progressive multiple sclerosis; progressive-relapsing multiple sclerosis was also included. Points from the study as a whole: Comparison with controls showed significantly lower normalized Chao1 diversity in multiple sclerosis patients. Batch-mates among the samples co-clustered strongly by F measure. Roughly five TRBV segments, including TRBV5-6, TRBV5-1 and TRBV20-1, were more frequent in patients than controls.

Unique molecular identifiers were carried by the TCR beta cDNA libraries. Using its own MiXCR run on the PCR reads, TCRdb lists one record per CDR3 protein. The repertoire holds roughly 400,000 distinct CDR3 sequences, over 30% seen once, with 7.6% in the top ten. The germline V gene has CDR1 MNHEY and CDR2 SVGEGT. The CDR3 totals 12 residues. V was pared by 5 bases and J by 2 bases, with 6 bases between. The chain uses TRBV6-2 or TRBV6-3 and TRBJ1-2, with D uncertain. The TCR was taken from a girl aged 2-10 years with multiple sclerosis. What was sequenced was blood. The CDR3: CASSQSNYGYTF. The CDR3 nucleotides are TGTGCCAGCAGTCAGTCAAACTATGGCTACACCTTC.